Each of the 27 T cell receptor beta chains below was sequenced from the same sample in a study of shared clonotypes between healthy human individuals. Profiled with immunoSEQ multiplex PCR; TCRdb holds only in-frame clones, not every one. The sample holds 490,000 or so clones, over 60% seen once. Sample: PBMCs. All receptors derive from a woman between 40 and 50 years old in good health. Some clones in this sample may be carry-over from other donors' samples.

This chain joins TRBV6-4 and TRBJ2-3; tentatively, D is TRBD2 (6 bases). Germline CDR1 MRHNA, CDR2 SNTAGT. The CDR3 consists of 13 residues. The V and J ends lost 6 bases and 6 bases respectively, with 13 bases between them. CDR3 in amino acids: CASSLSLADTQYF. The CDR3 bases are TGTGCCAGCAGCCTCTCCCTAGCGGATACGCAGTATTTT.

The rearrangement uses TRBV18 and TRBJ2-5; 8 positions agree with TRBD2. The end of the DNA fits TRBJ2-7 better, so the J call may be wrong. Germline-derived CDR1 and CDR2 are KGHSH and LQKENI. This CDR3 is 13 amino acids long. The CDR3 reads CASSLGLAYEQYF. For the CDR3, the DNA is TGTGCCAGCTCCCTCGGACTAGCTTACGAGCAGTACTTC.

V usage is TRBV27 and J usage is TRBJ2-3; D not certain. Germline CDR1 reads MNHEY; CDR2 reads SMNVEV (reference sequence). The CDR3 sequence is 15 residues long. Trimming left V 5 bases short and J 1 base short, with 13 bases between. The CDR3 reads CASSQERWGTDTQYF. CDR3 DNA: TGTGCCAGCAGTCAGGAGCGTTGGGGCACAGATACGCAGTATTTT.

This clone showed up just once. J is TRBJ2-5 and V is TRBV5-4; D is possibly TRBD1 (6 bases). Trimming took off 2 bases at V and 7 bases at J, with 15 bases between the two ends. CDR1 is SGHNT and CDR2 is YYREEE in the germline V gene (reference sequence). The CDR3 has 14 residues. The CDR3 bases are TGTGCCAGCAGCTTAAATACAGGGAAAGGGACCCAGTACTTC. It specifies CASSLNTGKGTQYF.

This clone was seen many times. Other DNA variants within this sample encode the same CDR3. The J gene is TRBJ1-5, the V gene TRBV6-1; 7 bases align to TRBD1. Germline assignment: CDR1 MNHNS and CDR2 SASEGT. Losses at the gene ends were 6 bases for V and 2 bases for J; bases not matched to a gene: 7. CDR3 length: 15 residues. The CDR3 nucleotides are TGTGCCAGCAGCCTAGGACAGGTCGGCAATCAGCCCCAGCATTTT. This codes for CASSLGQVGNQPQHF.

The chain is built from TRBV28 and TRBJ1-4; tentative D call: TRBD1 (6 bases). Looked up from germline, CDR1 is MDHEN and CDR2 is SYDVKM. V was pared by 7 bases and J by 4 bases, with 13 bases between. This CDR3 contains 14 residues. The CDR3 nucleotides are TGTGCCAGCACCGAGACAGGACTTAATGAAAAACTGTTTTTT. Amino acid sequence: CASTETGLNEKLFF.

The chain uses TRBV15 and TRBJ1-5; D gene unclear. The CDR3 extends over 14 amino acids. Trimming removed 0 bases from V and 5 bases from J, with 8 bases in between. Germline values: CDR1 LNHNV, CDR2 YYDKDF (reference sequence). The CDR3 DNA reads TGTGCCACCAGCAGAGACAAAAGCCATCAGCCCCAGCATTTT. Translated: CATSRDKSHQPQHF.

This chain connects TRBV5-1 to TRBJ2-7; D is uncertain. V gave up 4 bases and J gave up 4 bases, with 18 bases separating them. There are 15 residues in the CDR3. In germline, CDR1 is SGHRS, CDR2 YFSETQ. Written as DNA, the CDR3 is TGCGCCAGCAGCCAGCTAGACAACCCGGCGTACGAGCAGTACTTC. Protein: CASSQLDNPAYEQYF.

The chain recombines TRBV30 with TRBJ2-7; possible D gene TRBD1, 5 bases. Germline V gene sequence: CDR1 GTSNPN, CDR2 SVGIG (reference sequence). V dropped 2 bases and J dropped 7 bases, with 9 bases sitting between them. The CDR3 covers 11 residues. Here the CDR3 reads CAWSRRQEQYF. The CDR3 bases are TGTGCCTGGAGTCGGAGACAGGAGCAGTACTTC.

Comment on this clone: It differs at one base from a far larger clone, so likely a read error. This rearrangement joins TRBV30 to TRBJ1-6, with a possible D match to TRBD1 (5 bases). Looked up from germline, CDR1 is GTSNPN and CDR2 is SVGIG (reference sequence). The CDR3 is made up of 15 amino acids. For the CDR3, the DNA is TGTGCCTGGAGGAACTCGGGGGGGACCAATTCACCCCCCCACTTT. Residues: CAWRNSGGTNSPPHF.

The chain has TRBV27 and TRBJ2-7; possibly TRBD1 or TRBD2 for D (5 bases each). Trimming removed 5 bases from V and 2 bases from J, with 16 bases in between. CDR3 size: 15 residues. From germline, CDR1 is MNHEY and CDR2 SMNVEV (reference sequence). The CDR3: CASSPRGEITYEQYF. CDR3 nucleotide sequence: TGTGCCAGCAGTCCCCGGGGCGAAATTACCTACGAGCAGTACTTC.

In its sample, this clone was seen a few times. The J gene is TRBJ1-1, the V gene TRBV30; 8 bases are shared with TRBD1. CDR1 is GTSNPN, CDR2 SVGIG, per germline (reference sequence). CDR3 length: 14 amino acids. Losses at the gene ends were 3 bases for V and 2 bases for J; bases not matched to a gene: 5. The CDR3 region is CAWSNDRGNTEAFF. The CDR3 nucleotides are TGTGCCTGGAGCAACGACAGGGGTAACACTGAAGCTTTCTTT.

The gene calls are TRBV7-2 and TRBJ2-7, with D possibly TRBD1 on 6 matching bases. The V and J ends lost 1 base and 0 bases respectively, with 13 bases between them. Germline lookup yields CDR1 SGHTA and CDR2 FQGNSA. This CDR3 spans 16 amino acids. CDR3 DNA sequence: TGTGCCAGCAGCTTAGGTCCGGCAGGGGCCTCCTACGAGCAGTACTTC. Its translation is CASSLGPAGASYEQYF.

V usage is TRBV28 and J usage is TRBJ1-2; D ambiguous. CDR3 size: 14 residues. Germline assignment: CDR1 MDHEN and CDR2 SYDVKM. V lost 2 bases to trimming and J lost 3 bases, with 10 bases between them. The CDR3 nucleotides are TGTGCCAGCAGTTTACCCGATTGGGACTATGGCTACACCTTC. This codes for CASSLPDWDYGYTF.

Here the CDR3 reads CASNKAPGTGEKLFF. CDR3 DNA sequence: TGCGCCAGCAACAAAGCCCCGGGGACGGGGGAAAAACTGTTTTTT. This sequence joins TRBV5-1 and TRBJ1-4; tentative D call: TRBD1 (5 bases). The CDR3 is 15 amino acids. Trimming took 6 bases from V and 8 from J, leaving 20 bases between them. CDR1 and CDR2 (germline): SGHRS, YFSETQ.

Comment on this clone: It differs at one base from a far larger clone, so likely a read error. The J gene is TRBJ2-3, the V gene TRBV29-1; D is perhaps TRBD1 or TRBD2 (7 bases each). V was trimmed by 7 bases and J by 2 bases, leaving 16 bases between them. In germline, CDR1 is SQVTM, CDR2 ANQGSEA. CDR3 length: 14 residues. For the CDR3, the DNA is TGCAGCGCTGCTCAGGGGGGGAACACAGATACGCAGTATTTT. The encoded protein is CSAAQGGNTDTQYF.

This clone was seen repeatedly, ten times or more. The gene calls are TRBV30 and TRBJ1-2; 9 bases agree with TRBD1. The CDR3 is 15 residues long. Trimming cost V 3 bases and J 3 bases; bases outside gene matches: 8. Germline-derived CDR1 and CDR2 are GTSNPN and SVGIG (reference sequence). The DNA for the CDR3 is TGTGCCTGGAGCCGGGACAGGGATGGGGACTATGGCTACACCTTC. Translation: CAWSRDRDGDYGYTF.

The rearrangement uses TRBV13 and TRBJ2-5, with 10 positions matching TRBD1. The CDR3 length is 14 residues. After removal of 5 bases from V and 4 bases from J, the junction contained 4 bases not matched to a gene. Germline V gene sequence: CDR1 PRHDT, CDR2 FYEKMQ (reference sequence). The chain's CDR3 is CASSLDRGRETQYF. The DNA of the CDR3 is TGTGCCAGCAGCCTTGACAGGGGGCGAGAGACCCAGTACTTC.

The gene calls are TRBV5-1 and TRBJ2-7, with TRBD1 identical over 11 bases. Per the germline V gene, CDR1 is SGHRS and CDR2 is YFSETQ. CDR3 length: 16 residues. V shed 0 bases and J 6 bases; nucleotides not matched to a gene: 8. The CDR3 region is CASSLVMGQGDSEQYF. The CDR3 coding sequence is TGCGCCAGCAGCTTGGTAATGGGACAGGGGGATTCCGAGCAGTACTTC. Together with reference TRBV5-1 and TRBJ2-7, the CDR3 gives the full variable domain: KAGVTQTPRYLIKTRGQQVTLSCSPISGHRSVSWYQQTPGQGLQFLFEYFSETQRNKGNFPGRFSGRQFSNSRSEMNVSTLELGDSALYLCASSLVMGQGDSEQYFGPGTRLTVT.

Comment on this clone: A much larger clone differs from this one at a single base, so this may be a read error. The same CDR3 can be traced to other DNA sequences in this sample. This chain links TRBV7-8 with TRBJ2-7; D is unclear. Germline lookup yields CDR1 SGHVS and CDR2 FQNEAQ. The CDR3 is 13 amino acids. Between the trimmed V and J ends, which lost 5 bases and 7 bases, there was a span of 15 bases. CDR3 sequence: CASSLGPVGEQYF. CDR3 in DNA: TGTGCCAGCAGCCTAGGACCGGTCGGGGAGCAGTACTTC.

The rearrangement joins TRBV19 to TRBJ2-2; D gene unclear. The CDR3 has 13 amino acids. The V gene's germline CDR1 is LNHDA and CDR2 SQIVND (reference sequence). V lost 0 bases and J 6 bases, leaving 5 bases between the germline ends. The CDR3 DNA follows: TGTGCCAGTAGTATAGATTATGCCGGGGAGCTGTTTTTT. The encoded protein is CASSIDYAGELFF.

The chain employs TRBV4-3 and TRBJ2-7; 10 bases align to TRBD1. CDR3 size: 17 residues. Looked up from germline, CDR1 is LGHNA and CDR2 is YSLEER. J gave up 2 bases and V 0 bases, and 7 bases lay outside the gene matches. DNA of the CDR3: TGCGCCAGCAGCCAAGATCCCACCGGGACAGGGGCCTACGAGCAGTACTTC. Its translation: CASSQDPTGTGAYEQYF.

This clone turned up a few times. The gene calls are TRBV18 and TRBJ2-7; TRBD1 matches 8 bases. CDR1 is KGHSH and CDR2 is LQKENI in the germline V gene. This CDR3 is 13 amino acids long. After removal of 8 bases from V and 4 bases from J, the junction contained 7 bases not matched to a gene. The CDR3 sequence: CASAGQGEYEQYF. In DNA form, the CDR3 reads TGTGCCAGCGCTGGACAGGGAGAATACGAGCAGTACTTC.

With regard to this clone: A far larger clone is one base from this, pointing to a likely read error. This sample also contains other DNA sequences that code for the same CDR3. This rearrangement joins TRBV7-3 to TRBJ2-7; 10 nucleotides align to TRBD1. V lost 2 bases and J lost 1; bases outside the gene matches: 14. The length of the CDR3 is 19 residues. From germline, CDR1 is SGHTA and CDR2 FQGTGA. The CDR3 loop is CASSLAVRTGGLGSYEQYF. The CDR3 coding sequence is TGTGCCAGCAGCTTAGCGGTGAGGACAGGGGGACTGGGGTCCTACGAGCAGTACTTC.

V gene TRBV18 combines with J gene TRBJ2-1; TRBD2 matches 7 bases. Germline loops: CDR1 KGHSH, CDR2 LQKENI. Trimming took 8 bases from V and 4 from J; bases not matched to a gene: 17. The CDR3 is made up of 17 amino acids. CDR3 amino acids: CASLGIGGAGRYNEQFF. In DNA form, the CDR3 reads TGTGCCAGCCTCGGGATTGGGGGAGCGGGACGTTACAATGAGCAGTTCTTC.

As DNA, the CDR3 is TGTGCCAGCCCGCGGGCCCGTACGAGGGATGAGCAGTTCTTC. Protein sequence: CASPRARTRDEQFF. The J gene is TRBJ2-1, the V gene TRBV7-2; D perhaps matches TRBD2 (5 bases). This CDR3 has 14 amino acids. Germline loops: CDR1 SGHTA, CDR2 FQGNSA. Trimming removed 8 bases from V and 8 bases from J, with 19 bases in between.

V gene TRBV2 combines with J gene TRBJ2-5, with D possibly being TRBD2 (7 bases). Trimming cost V 7 bases and J 11 bases, with 32 bases left between them. Germline CDR1 is SNHLY and CDR2 is FYNNEI. This CDR3 spans 17 amino acids. CDR3 residues: CASKGGAGSLGGGEQYF. Written as DNA, the CDR3 is TGTGCCAGCAAAGGTGGAGCGGGATCCCTGGGAGGGGGGGAGCAGTACTTC.